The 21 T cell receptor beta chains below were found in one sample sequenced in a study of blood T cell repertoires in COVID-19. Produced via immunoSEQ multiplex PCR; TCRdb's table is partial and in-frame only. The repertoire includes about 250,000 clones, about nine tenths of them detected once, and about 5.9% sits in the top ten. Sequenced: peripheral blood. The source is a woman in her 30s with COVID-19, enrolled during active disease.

The chain's CDR3 is CASSPLTSSNNEQFF. The CDR3 DNA follows: TGTGCCAGCTCTCCTTTGACTAGTTCTAACAATGAGCAGTTCTTC. This chain links TRBV18 with TRBJ2-1; tentatively, D is TRBD2 (6 bases). Germline CDR1 and CDR2: KGHSH and LQKENI. V was shortened by 6 bases and J by 5 bases, with 17 bases between the two germline ends. CDR3 length: 15 amino acids.

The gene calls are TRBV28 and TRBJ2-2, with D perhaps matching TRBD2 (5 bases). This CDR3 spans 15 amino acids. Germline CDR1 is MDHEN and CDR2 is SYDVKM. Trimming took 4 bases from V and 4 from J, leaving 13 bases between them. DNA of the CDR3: TGTGCCAGCAGTTCCTACGGGAAGGGCACCGGGGAGCTGTTTTTT. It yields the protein CASSSYGKGTGELFF.

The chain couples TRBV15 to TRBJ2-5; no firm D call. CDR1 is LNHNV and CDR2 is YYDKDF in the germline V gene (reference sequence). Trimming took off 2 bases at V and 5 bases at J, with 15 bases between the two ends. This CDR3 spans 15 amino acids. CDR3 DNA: TGTGCCACCAGCAGATCCGAGTACGGTTTGGAGACCCAGTACTTC. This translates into CATSRSEYGLETQYF.

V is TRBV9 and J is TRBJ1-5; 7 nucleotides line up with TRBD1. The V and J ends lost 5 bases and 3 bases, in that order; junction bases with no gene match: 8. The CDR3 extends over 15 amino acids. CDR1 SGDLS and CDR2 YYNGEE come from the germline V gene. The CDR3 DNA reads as TGTGCCAGCAGGTACGCGACAGGGTACAATCAGCCCCAGCATTTT. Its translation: CASRYATGYNQPQHF.

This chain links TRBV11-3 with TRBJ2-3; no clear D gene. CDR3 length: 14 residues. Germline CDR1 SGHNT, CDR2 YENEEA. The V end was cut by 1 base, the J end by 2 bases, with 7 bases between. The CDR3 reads CASSLGGFTDTQYF. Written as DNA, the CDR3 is TGTGCCAGCAGCTTAGGAGGCTTCACAGATACGCAGTATTTT.

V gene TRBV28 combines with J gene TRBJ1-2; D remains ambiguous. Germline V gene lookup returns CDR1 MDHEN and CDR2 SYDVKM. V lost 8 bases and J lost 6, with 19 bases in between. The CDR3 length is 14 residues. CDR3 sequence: CASERQYDRDGYTF. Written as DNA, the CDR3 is TGTGCCAGCGAGCGCCAATACGATCGGGATGGCTACACCTTC.

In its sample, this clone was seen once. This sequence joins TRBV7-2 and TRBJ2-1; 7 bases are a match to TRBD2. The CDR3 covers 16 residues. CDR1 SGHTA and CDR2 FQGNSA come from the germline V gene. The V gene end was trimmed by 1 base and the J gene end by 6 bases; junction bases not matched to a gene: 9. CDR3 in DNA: TGTGCCAGCAGCTTAGGCGGGAGTAGGTTTCGCAATGAGCAGTTCTTC. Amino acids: CASSLGGSRFRNEQFF.

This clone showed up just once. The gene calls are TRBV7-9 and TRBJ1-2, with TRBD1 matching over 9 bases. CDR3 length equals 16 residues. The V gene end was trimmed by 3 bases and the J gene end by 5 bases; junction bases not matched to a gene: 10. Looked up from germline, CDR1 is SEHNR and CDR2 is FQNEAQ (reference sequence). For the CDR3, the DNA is TGTGCCAGCAGCTTGACGTGGGGGACAGGGCGTTATGGCTACACCTTC. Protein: CASSLTWGTGRYGYTF.

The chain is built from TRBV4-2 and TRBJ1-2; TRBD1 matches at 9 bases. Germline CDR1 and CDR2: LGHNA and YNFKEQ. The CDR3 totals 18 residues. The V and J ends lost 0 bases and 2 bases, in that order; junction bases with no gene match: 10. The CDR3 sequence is CASSQDDAWDRVNYGYTF. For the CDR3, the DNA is TGTGCCAGCAGCCAAGATGACGCGTGGGACAGGGTGAACTATGGCTACACCTTC.

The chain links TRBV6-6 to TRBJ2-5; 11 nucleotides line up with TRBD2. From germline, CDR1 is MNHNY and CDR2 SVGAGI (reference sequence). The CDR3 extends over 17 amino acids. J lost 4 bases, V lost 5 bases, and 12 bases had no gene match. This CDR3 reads CASSPVGLAGGRETQYF. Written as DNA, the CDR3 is TGTGCCAGCAGTCCCGTGGGATTAGCGGGGGGGCGAGAGACCCAGTACTTC.

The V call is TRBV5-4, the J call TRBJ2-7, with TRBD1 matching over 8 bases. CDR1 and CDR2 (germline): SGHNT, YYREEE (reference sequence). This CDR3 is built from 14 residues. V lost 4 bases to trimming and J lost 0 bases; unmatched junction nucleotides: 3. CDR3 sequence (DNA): TGTGCCAGCAGCGCAGGGACAGGCTCCTACGAGCAGTACTTC. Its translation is CASSAGTGSYEQYF.

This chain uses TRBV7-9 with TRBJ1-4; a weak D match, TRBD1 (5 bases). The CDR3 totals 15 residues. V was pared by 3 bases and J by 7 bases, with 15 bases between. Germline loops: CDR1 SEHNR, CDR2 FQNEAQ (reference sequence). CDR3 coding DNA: TGTGCCAGCAGCTTTCCTCCAGGGTTAGGTGAAAAACTGTTTTTT. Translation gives CASSFPPGLGEKLFF.

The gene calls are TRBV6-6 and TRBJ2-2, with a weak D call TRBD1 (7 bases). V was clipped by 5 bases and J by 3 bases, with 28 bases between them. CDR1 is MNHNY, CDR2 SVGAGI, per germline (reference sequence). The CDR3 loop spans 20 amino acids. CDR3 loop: CASSQRPRGVRGLDTGELFF. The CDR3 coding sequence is TGTGCCAGCAGTCAACGACCTAGGGGGGTCAGGGGGTTGGACACCGGGGAGCTGTTTTTT.

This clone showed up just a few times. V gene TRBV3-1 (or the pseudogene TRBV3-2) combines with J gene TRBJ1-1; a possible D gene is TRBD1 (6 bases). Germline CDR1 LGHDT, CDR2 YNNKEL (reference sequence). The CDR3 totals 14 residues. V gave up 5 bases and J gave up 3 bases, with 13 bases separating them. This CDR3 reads CASSSRDTYTEAFF. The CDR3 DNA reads TGTGCCAGCAGCTCCCGGGACACTTACACTGAAGCTTTCTTT.

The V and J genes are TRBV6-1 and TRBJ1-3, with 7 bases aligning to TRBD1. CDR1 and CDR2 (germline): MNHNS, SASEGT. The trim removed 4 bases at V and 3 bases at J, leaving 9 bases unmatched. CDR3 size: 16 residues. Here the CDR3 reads CASSASSGTVGNTIYF. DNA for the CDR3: TGTGCCAGCAGTGCTTCGTCCGGGACAGTTGGAAACACCATATATTTT.

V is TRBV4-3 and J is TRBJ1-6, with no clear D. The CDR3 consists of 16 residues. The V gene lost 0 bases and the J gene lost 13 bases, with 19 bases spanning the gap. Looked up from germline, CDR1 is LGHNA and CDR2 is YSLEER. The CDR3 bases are TGCGCCAGCAGCCAAGATCATGGTCCGGGAAGGGCTCCCCTCCACTTT. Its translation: CASSQDHGPGRAPLHF.

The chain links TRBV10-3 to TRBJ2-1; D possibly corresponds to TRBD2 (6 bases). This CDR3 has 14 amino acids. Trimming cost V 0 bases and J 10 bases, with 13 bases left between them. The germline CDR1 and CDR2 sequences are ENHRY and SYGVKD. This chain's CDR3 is CAISESGTSSEQFF. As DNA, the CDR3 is TGTGCCATCAGTGAGTCGGGAACTAGCAGCGAGCAGTTCTTC.

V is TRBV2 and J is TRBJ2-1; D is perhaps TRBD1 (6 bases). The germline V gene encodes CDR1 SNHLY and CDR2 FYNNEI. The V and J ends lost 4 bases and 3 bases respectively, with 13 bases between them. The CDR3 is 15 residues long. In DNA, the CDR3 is TGTGCCAGCAGTGGAGACAGGCTCCTCTACAATGAGCAGTTCTTC. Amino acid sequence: CASSGDRLLYNEQFF. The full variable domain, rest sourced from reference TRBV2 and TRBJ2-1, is EPEVTQTPSHQVTQMGQEVILRCVPISNHLYFYWYRQILGQKVEFLVSFYNNEISEKSEIFDDQFSVERPDGSNFTLKIRSTKLEDSAMYFCASSGDRLLYNEQFFGPGTRLTVL.

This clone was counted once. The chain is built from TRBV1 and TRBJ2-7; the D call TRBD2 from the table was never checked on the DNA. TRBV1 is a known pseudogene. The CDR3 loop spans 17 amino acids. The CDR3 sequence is CTSSQVSGTSGSYEQYV. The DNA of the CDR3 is TGCACCAGCAGCCAAGTCTCCGGGACTAGCGGGAGCTACGAGCAGTACGTC.

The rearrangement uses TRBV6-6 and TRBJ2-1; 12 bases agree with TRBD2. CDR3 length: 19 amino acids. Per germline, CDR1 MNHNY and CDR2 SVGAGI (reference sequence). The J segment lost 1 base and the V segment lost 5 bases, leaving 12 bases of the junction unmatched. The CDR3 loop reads CASSPDLAGGLISYNEQFF. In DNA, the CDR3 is TGTGCCAGCAGTCCAGACCTAGCGGGGGGGCTGATTTCCTACAATGAGCAGTTCTTC.

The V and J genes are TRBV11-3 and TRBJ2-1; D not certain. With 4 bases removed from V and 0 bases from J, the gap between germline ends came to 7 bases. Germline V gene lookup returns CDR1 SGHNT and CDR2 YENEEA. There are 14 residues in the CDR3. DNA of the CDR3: TGTGCCAGCAGCTCCCAGGACTCCTACAATGAGCAGTTCTTC. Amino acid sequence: CASSSQDSYNEQFF.